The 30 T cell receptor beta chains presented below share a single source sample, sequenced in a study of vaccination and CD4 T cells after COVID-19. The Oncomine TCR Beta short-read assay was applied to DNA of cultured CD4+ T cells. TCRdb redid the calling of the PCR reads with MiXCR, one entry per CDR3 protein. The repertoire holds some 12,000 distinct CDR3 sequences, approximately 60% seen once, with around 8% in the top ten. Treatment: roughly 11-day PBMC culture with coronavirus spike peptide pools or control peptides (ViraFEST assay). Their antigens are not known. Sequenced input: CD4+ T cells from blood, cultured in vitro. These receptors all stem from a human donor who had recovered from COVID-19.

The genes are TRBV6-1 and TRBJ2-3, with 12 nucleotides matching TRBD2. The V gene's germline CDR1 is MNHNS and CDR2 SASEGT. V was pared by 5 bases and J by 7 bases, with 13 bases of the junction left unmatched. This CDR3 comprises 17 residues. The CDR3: CASSLAGGPGGGYTQYF. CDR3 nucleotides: TGTGCCAGCAGTCTAGCGGGAGGGCCCGGGGGAGGGTATACGCAGTATTTT.

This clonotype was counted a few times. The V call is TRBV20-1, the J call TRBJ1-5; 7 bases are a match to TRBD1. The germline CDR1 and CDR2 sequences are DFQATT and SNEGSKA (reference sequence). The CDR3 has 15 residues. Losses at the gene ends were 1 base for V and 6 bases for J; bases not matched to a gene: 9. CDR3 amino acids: CSARGIGGAGQPQHF. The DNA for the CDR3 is TGCAGTGCTAGAGGTATAGGGGGCGCGGGTCAGCCCCAGCATTTT.

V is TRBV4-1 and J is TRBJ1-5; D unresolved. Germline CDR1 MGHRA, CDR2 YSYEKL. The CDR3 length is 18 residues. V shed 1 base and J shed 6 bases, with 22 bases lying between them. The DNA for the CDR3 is TGCGCCAGCAGCCAAGTCGACATGGGCATGAGCGCGGGTCAGCCCCAGCATTTT. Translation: CASSQVDMGMSAGQPQHF.

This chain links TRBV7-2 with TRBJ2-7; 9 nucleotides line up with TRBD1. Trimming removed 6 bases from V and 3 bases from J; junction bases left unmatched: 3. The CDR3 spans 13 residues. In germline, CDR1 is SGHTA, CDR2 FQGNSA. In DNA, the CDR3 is TGTGCCAGCAGTCCGGACAGGGGCTACGAGCAGTACTTC. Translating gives CASSPDRGYEQYF.

CDR3 residues: CSASTTGGGTTSVYF. As DNA, the CDR3 is TGCAGTGCTAGTACCACCGGGGGGGGGACCACCTCGGTGTATTTT. This chain links TRBV20-1 with TRBJ2-3; TRBD2 matches at 8 bases. V shed 3 bases, J shed 14 bases, and the junction held 19 bases outside the gene matches. The CDR3 consists of 15 residues. Per the germline V gene, CDR1 is DFQATT and CDR2 is SNEGSKA (reference sequence).

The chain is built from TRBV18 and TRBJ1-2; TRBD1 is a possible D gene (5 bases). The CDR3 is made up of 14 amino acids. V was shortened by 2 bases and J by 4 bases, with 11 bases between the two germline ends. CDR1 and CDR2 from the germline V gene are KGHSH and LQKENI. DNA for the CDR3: TGTGCCAGCTCACCATCGGGGGATTCCTATGGCTACACCTTC. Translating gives CASSPSGDSYGYTF.

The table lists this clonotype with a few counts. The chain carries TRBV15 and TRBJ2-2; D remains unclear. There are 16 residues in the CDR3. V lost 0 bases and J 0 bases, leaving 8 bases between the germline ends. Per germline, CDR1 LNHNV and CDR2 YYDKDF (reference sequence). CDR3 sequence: CATSRDIAANTGELFF. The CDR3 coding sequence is TGTGCCACCAGCAGAGATATCGCCGCGAACACCGGGGAGCTGTTTTTT.

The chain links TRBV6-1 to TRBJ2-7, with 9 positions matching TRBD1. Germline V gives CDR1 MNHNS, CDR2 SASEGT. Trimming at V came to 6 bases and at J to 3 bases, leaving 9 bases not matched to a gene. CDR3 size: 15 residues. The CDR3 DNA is TGTGCCAGCAGAGCGGGACAGGGTTTCTTCTACGAGCAGTACTTC. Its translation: CASRAGQGFFYEQYF.

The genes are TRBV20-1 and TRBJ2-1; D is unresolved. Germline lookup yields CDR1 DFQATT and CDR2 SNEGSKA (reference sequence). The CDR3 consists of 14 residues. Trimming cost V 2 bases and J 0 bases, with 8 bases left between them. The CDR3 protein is CSARHPPSYNEQFF. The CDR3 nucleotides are TGCAGTGCTAGACACCCACCCTCCTACAATGAGCAGTTCTTC.

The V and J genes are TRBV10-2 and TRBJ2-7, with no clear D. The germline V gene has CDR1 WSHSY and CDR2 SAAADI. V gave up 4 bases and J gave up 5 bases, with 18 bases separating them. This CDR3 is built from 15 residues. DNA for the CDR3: TGCGCCAGCAGTGTCACAGCCGATAGAGTAAACGAGCAGTACTTC. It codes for CASSVTADRVNEQYF.

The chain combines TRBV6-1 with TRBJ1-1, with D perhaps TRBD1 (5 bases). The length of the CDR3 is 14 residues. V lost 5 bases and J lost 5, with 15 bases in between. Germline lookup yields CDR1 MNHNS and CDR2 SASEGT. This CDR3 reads CASSPTGGGTEAFF. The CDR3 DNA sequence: TGTGCCAGCAGTCCTACCGGGGGGGGGACTGAAGCTTTCTTT.

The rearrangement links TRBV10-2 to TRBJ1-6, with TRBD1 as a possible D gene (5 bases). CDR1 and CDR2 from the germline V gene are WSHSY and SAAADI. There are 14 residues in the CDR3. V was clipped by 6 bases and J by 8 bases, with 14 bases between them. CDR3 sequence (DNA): TGCGCCAGCAGGGACACCCCTAATGATTCACCCCTCCACTTT. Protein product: CASRDTPNDSPLHF.

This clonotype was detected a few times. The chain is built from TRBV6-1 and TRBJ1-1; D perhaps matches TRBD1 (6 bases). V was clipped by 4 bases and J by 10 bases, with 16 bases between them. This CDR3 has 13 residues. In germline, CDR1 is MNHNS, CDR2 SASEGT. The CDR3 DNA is TGTGCCAGCAGTGTTGGACAGCTAGAGGGAGCTTTCTTT. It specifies CASSVGQLEGAFF.

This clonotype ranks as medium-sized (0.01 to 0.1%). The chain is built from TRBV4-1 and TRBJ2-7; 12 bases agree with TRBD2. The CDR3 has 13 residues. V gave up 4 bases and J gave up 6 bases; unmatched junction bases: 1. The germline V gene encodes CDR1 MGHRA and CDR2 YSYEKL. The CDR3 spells CASSPGLAGEQYF. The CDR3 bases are TGCGCCAGCAGCCCGGGACTAGCGGGCGAGCAGTACTTC.

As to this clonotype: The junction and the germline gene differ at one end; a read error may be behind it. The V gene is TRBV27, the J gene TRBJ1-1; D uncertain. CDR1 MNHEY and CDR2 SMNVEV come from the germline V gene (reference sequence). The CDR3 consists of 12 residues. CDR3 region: CASTTTNTEAFF. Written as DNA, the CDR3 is TGTGCCAGCACAACCACGAACACTGAAGCTTTTTTT.

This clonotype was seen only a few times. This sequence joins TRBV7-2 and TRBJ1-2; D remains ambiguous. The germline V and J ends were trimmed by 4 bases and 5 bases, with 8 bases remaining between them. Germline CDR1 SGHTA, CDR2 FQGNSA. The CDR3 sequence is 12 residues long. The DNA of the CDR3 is TGTGCCAGCAGCTCCTCTGGGTATGGCTACACCTTC. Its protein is CASSSSGYGYTF. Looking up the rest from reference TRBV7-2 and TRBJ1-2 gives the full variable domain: GAGVSQSPSNKVTEKGKDVELRCDPISGHTALYWYRQSLGQGLEFLIYFQGNSAPDKSGLPSDRFSAERTGGSVSTLTIQRTQQEDSAVYLCASSSSGYGYTFGSGTRLTVV.

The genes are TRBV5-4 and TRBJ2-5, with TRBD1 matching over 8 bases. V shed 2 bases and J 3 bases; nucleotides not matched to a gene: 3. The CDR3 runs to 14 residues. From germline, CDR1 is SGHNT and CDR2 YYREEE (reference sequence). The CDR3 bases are TGTGCCAGCAGCTTCCCGGGACAGGAAGAGACCCAGTACTTC. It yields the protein CASSFPGQEETQYF. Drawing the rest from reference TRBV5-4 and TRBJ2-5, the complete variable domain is ETGVTQSPTHLIKTRGQQVTLRCSSQSGHNTVSWYQQALGQGPQFIFQYYREEENGRGNFPPRFSGLQFPNYSSELNVNALELDDSALYLCASSFPGQEETQYFGPGTRLLVL.

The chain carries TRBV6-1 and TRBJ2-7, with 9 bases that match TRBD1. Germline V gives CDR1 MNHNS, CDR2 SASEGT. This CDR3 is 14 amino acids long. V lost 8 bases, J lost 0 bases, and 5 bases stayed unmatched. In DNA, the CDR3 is TGTGCCAGCGTCCGGGACAGGGTCTCCTACGAGCAGTACTTC. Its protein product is CASVRDRVSYEQYF.

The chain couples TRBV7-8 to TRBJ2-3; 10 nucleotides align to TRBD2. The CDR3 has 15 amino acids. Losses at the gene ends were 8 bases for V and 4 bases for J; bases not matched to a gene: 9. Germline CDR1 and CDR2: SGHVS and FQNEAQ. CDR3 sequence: CASGSGLAGADTQYF. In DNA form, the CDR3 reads TGTGCCAGCGGCTCCGGGCTAGCGGGAGCAGATACGCAGTATTTT. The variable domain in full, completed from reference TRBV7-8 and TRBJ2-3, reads GAGVSQSPRYKVAKRGQDVALRCDPISGHVSLFWYQQALGQGPEFLTYFQNEAQLDKSGLPSDRFFAERPEGSVSTLKIQRTQQEDSAVYLCASGSGLAGADTQYFGPGTRLTVL.

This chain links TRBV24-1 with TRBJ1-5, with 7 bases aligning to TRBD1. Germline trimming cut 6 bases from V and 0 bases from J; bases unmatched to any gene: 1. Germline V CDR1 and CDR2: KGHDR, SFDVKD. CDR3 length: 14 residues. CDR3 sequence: CATSTGDSNQPQHF. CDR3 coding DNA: TGTGCCACCAGTACAGGGGATAGCAATCAGCCCCAGCATTTT.

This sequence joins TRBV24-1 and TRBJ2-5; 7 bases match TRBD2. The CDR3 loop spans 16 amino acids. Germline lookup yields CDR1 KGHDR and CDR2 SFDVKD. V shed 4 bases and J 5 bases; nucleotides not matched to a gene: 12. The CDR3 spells CATSDSIAGGQETQYF. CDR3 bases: TGTGCCACCAGTGACTCAATAGCGGGTGGGCAGGAGACCCAGTACTTC.

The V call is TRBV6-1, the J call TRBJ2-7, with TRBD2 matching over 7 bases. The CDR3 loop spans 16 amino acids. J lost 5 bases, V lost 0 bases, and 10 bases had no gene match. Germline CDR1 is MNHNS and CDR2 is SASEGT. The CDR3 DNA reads TGTGCCAGCAGTGAAGCGGGCGGAGCGGGAAGCCACGAGCAGTACTTC. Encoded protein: CASSEAGGAGSHEQYF.

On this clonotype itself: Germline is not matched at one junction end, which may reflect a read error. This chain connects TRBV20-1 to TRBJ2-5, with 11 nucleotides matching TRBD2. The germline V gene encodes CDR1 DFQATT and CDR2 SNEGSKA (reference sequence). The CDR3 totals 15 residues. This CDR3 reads CSAGTTSGIQETQCF. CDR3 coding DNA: TGCAGTGCTGGAACGACTAGCGGGATACAAGAGACCCAGTGCTTC.

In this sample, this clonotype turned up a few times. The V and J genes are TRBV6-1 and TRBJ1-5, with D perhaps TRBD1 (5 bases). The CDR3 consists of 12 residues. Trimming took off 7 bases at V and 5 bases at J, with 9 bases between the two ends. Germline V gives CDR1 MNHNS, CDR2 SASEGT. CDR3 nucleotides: TGTGCCAGCACCAAAGGGGATCAGCCCCAGCATTTT. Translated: CASTKGDQPQHF.

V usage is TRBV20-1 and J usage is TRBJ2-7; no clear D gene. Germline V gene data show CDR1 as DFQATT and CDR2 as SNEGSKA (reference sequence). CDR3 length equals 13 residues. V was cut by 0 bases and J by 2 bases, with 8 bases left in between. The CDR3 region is CSARDPLAYEQYF. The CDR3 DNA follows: TGCAGTGCTAGAGATCCTCTAGCCTACGAGCAGTACTTC.

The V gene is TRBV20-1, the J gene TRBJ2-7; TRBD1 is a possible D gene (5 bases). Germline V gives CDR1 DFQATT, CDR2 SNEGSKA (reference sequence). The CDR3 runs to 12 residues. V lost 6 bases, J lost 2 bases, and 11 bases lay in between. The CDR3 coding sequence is TGCAGTGCCCAGGGTGAGCCCTACGAGCAGTACTTC. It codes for CSAQGEPYEQYF.

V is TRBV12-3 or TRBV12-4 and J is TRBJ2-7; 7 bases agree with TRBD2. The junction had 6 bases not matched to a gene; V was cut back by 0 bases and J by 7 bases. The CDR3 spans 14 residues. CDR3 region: CASSLAGGPREQYF. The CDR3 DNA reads TGTGCCAGCAGTTTAGCGGGAGGGCCGAGAGAGCAGTACTTC.

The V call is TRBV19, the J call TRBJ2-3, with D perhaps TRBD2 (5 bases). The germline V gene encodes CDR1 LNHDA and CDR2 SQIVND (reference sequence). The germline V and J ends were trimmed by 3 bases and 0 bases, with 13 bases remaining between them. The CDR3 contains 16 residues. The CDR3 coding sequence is TGTGCCAGTAGTATGGTTGGGAGACAAAGCACAGATACGCAGTATTTT. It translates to CASSMVGRQSTDTQYF.

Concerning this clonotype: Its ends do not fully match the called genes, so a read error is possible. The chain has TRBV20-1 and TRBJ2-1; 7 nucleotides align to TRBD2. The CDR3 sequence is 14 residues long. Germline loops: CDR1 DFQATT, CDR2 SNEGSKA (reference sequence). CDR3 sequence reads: CSSTGLGVGNKQFF. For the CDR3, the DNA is TGCAGTTCCACCGGACTAGGGGTAGGCAATAAGCAGTTCTTC.

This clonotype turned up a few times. CDR3 region: CSARRVAAYEQYF. CDR3 in DNA: TGCAGTGCTCGACGGGTAGCAGCCTACGAGCAGTACTTC. The rearrangement uses TRBV20-1 and TRBJ2-7; D gene ambiguous. CDR1 and CDR2 (germline): DFQATT, SNEGSKA (reference sequence). V was clipped by 5 bases and J by 2 bases, with 13 bases between them. The CDR3 runs 13 residues.